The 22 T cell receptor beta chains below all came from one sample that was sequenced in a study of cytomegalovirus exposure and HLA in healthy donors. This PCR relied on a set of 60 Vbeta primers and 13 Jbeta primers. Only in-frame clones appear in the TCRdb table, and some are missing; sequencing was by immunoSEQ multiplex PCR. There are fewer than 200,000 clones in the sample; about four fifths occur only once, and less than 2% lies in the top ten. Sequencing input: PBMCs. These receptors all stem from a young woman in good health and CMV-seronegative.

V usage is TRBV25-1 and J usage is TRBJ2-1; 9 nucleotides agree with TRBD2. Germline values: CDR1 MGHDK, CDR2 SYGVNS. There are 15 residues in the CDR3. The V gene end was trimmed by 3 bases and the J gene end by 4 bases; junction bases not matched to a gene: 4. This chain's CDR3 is CASSEVAGVYNEQFF. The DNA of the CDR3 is TGTGCCAGCAGTGAGGTAGCGGGAGTATACAATGAGCAGTTCTTC.

As DNA, the CDR3 is TGCGCCAGCAGCCGAGACACAGGGACGAACACTGAAGCTTTCTTT. It codes for CASSRDTGTNTEAFF. This chain links TRBV4-3 with TRBJ1-1, with D possibly TRBD1 on 6 matching bases. Per the germline V gene, CDR1 is LGHNA and CDR2 is YSLEER. The CDR3 is 15 residues long. V lost 4 bases, J lost 1 base, and 13 bases lay in between.

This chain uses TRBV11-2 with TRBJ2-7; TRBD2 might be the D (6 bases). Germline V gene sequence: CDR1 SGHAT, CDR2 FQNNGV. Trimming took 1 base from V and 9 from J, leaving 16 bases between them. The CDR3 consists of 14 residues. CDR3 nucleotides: TGTGCCAGCAGCTTAGCTGGGACTGGTGCTGGGCAGTACTTC. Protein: CASSLAGTGAGQYF.

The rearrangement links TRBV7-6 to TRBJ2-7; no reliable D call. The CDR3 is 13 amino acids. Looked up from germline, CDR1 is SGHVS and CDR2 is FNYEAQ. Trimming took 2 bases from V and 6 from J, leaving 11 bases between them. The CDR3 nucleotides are TGTGCCAGCAGCTTACTTCTAGAGACCGAGCAGTACGTC. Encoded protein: CASSLLLETEQYV.

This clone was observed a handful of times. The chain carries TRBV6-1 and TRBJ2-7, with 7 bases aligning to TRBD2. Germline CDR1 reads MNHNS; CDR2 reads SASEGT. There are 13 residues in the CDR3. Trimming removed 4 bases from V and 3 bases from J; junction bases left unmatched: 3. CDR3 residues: CASSVASGYEQYV. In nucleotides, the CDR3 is TGTGCCAGCAGTGTGGCTAGCGGCTACGAGCAGTACGTC.

In DNA form, the CDR3 reads TGTGCCAGCAGCTTAGAACCTAAAGCTGAAGCTTTCTTT. Translated, it gives CASSLEPKAEAFF. The chain has TRBV11-3 and TRBJ1-1; D gene unclear. Trimming took off 0 bases at V and 6 bases at J, with 8 bases between the two ends. Germline V gene lookup returns CDR1 SGHNT and CDR2 YENEEA. The length of the CDR3 is 13 residues.

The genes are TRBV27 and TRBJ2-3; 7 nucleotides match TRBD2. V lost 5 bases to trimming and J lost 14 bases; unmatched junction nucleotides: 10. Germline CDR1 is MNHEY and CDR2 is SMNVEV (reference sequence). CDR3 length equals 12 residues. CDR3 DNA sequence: TGTGCCAGCAGTAAGACTAGCTACCCCCCGTATTTT. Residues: CASSKTSYPPYF.

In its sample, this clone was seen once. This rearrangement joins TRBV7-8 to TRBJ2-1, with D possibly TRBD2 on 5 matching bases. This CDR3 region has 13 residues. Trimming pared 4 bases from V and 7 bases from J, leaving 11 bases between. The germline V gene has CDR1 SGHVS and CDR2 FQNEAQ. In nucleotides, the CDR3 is TGTGCCAGCAGCTGGAAGGAGGTAAATGAGCAGTTCTTC. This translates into CASSWKEVNEQFF.

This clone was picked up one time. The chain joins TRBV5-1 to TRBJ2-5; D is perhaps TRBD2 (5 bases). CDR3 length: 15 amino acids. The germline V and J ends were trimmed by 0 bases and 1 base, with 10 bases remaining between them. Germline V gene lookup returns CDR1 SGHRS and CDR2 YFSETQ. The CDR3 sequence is CASSLAPGTQETQYF. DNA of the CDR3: TGCGCCAGCAGCTTGGCCCCGGGAACCCAAGAGACCCAGTACTTC.

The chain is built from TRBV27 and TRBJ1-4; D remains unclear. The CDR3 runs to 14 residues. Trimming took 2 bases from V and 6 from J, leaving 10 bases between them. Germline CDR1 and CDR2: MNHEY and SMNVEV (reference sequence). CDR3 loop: CASSLQWEDEKLFF. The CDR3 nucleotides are TGTGCCAGCAGTTTACAGTGGGAGGATGAAAAACTGTTTTTT.

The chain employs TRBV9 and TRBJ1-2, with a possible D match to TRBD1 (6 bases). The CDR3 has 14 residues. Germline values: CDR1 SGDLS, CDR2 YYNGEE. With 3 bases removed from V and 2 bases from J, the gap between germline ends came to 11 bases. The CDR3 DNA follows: TGTGCCAGCAGCGCTTCTACAGGGAACTATGGCTACACCTTC. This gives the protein CASSASTGNYGYTF.

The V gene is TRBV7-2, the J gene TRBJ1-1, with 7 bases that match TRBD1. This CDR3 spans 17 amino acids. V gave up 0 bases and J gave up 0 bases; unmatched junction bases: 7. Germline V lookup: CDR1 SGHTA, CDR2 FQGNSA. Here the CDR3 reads CASSLALGQRMNTEAFF. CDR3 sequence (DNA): TGTGCCAGCAGCTTAGCGCTGGGACAGCGAATGAACACTGAAGCTTTCTTT.

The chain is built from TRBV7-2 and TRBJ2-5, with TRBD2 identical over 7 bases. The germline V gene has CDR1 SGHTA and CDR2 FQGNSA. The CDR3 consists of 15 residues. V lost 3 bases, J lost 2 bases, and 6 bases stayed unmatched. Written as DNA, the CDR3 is TGTGCCAGCAGCTTTGGGGGAGCGGGGCAAGAGACCCAGTACTTC. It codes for CASSFGGAGQETQYF.

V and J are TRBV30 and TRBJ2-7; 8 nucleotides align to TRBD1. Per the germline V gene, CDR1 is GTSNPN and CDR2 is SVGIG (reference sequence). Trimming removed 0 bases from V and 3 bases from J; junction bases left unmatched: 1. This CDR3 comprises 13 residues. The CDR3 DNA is TGTGCCTGGAGTGTACAGGGGGTCTACGAGCAGTACGTC. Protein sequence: CAWSVQGVYEQYV.

Here the CDR3 DNA reads TGTGCCAGCAGCTCCCTCTATAGCAATCAGCCCCAGCATTTT. This gives the protein CASSSLYSNQPQHF. V and J are TRBV5-5 and TRBJ1-5; D is unresolved. The V end was cut by 3 bases, the J end by 0 bases, with 7 bases between. The CDR3 loop spans 14 amino acids. Germline CDR1 reads SGHKS; CDR2 reads YYEKEE (reference sequence).

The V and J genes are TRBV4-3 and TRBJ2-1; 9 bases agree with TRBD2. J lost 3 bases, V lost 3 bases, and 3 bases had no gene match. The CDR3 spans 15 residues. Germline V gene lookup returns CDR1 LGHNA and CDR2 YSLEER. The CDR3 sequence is CASSHGLAIYNEQFF. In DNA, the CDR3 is TGCGCCAGCAGCCACGGACTAGCGATCTACAATGAGCAGTTCTTC.

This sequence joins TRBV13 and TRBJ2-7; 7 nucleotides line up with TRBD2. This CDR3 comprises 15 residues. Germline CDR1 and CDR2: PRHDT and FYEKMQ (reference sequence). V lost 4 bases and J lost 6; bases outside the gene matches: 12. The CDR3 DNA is TGTGCCAGCAGCTCTAGCGGCAGGCCGAAGGGCGAGCAGTACTTC. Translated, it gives CASSSSGRPKGEQYF. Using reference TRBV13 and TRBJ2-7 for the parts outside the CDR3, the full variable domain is AAGVIQSPRHLIKEKRETATLKCYPIPRHDTVYWYQQGPGQDPQFLISFYEKMQSDKGSIPDRFSAQQFSDYHSELNMSSLELGDSALYFCASSSSGRPKGEQYFGPGTRLTVT.

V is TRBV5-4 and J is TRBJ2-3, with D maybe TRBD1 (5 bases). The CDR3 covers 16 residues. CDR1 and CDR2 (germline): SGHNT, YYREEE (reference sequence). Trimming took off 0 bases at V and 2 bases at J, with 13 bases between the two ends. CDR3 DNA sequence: TGTGCCAGCAGCTTGGGTTGGGGCAAGGCCACAGATACGCAGTATTTT. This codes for CASSLGWGKATDTQYF. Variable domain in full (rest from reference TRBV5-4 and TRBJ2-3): ETGVTQSPTHLIKTRGQQVTLRCSSQSGHNTVSWYQQALGQGPQFIFQYYREEENGRGNFPPRFSGLQFPNYSSELNVNALELDDSALYLCASSLGWGKATDTQYFGPGTRLTVL.

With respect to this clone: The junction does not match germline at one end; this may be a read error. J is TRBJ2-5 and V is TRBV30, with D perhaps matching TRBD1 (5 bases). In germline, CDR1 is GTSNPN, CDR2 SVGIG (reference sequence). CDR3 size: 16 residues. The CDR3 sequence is CAWSVRTLNPREIQYF. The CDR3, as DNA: TGTGCCTGGAGTGTCCGGACACTCAATCCGCGAGAGATCCAGTACTTC.

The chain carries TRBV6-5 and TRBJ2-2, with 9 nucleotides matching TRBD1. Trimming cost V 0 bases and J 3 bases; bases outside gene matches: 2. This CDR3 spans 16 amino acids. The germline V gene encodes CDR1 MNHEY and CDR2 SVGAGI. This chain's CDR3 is CASSYSNRGHTGELFF. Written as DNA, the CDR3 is TGTGCCAGCAGTTACTCTAACAGGGGGCACACCGGGGAGCTGTTTTTT.

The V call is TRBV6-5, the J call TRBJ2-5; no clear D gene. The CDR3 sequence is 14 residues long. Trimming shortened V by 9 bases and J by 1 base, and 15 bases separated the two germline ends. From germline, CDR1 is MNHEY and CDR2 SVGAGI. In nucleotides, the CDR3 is TGTGCCAGTTCGAGCCCTTACCGCCAAGAGACCCAGTACTTC. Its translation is CASSSPYRQETQYF.

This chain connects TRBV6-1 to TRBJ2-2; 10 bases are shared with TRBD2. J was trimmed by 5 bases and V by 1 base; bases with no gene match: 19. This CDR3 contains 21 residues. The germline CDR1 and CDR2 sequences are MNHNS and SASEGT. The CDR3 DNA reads TGTGCCAGCAGTGAAGATTCCCGGCCCACTCTAGCGGGAGTAAGGACCGGGGAGCTGTTTTTT. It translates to CASSEDSRPTLAGVRTGELFF.